This TCR beta chain was documented in a study of shared clonotypes between healthy human individuals. This clone was detected only once. Data came from immunoSEQ multiplex PCR; TCRdb stores just in-frame clones and leaves some out. Here the sample spans 2.3 million or so clones, approximately 95% being singletons. The V end was cut by 3 bases, the J end by 2 bases, with 16 bases between. Germline CDR1 reads SGHTA; CDR2 reads FQGNSA. The CDR3 runs to 16 residues. Specimen: naive CD4+ T cells from PBMCs. Subset noted: CD45RA+ positively selected. The TCR comes from a man aged 18 to 35 in good health. Some clones in this sample may be carry-over from other donors' samples. This chain joins TRBV7-2 and TRBJ2-5, with D possibly TRBD2 on 6 matching bases. CDR3 protein: CASSFQLAEPQETQYF. The CDR3 DNA is TGTGCCAGCAGCTTTCAATTAGCGGAGCCGCAAGAGACCCAGTACTTC. Filled out from reference TRBV7-2 and TRBJ2-5, the complete variable domain reads GAGVSQSPSNKVTEKGKDVELRCDPISGHTALYWYRQSLGQGLEFLIYFQGNSAPDKSGLPSDRFSAERTGGSVSTLTIQRTQQEDSAVYLCASSFQLAEPQETQYFGPGTRLLVL.